A selection of T cell receptor beta chains follows, all from one sample in a study of T cell changes during pregnancy in multiple sclerosis. Assay used: immunoSEQ multiplex PCR; TCRdb lists only in-frame clones, some missing. The sample records around 130,000 clones, about 94% being singletons. The material was peripheral blood, obtained before pregnancy. Source of these receptors: a female donor with multiple sclerosis, enrolled in a pregnancy study. Each CDR3 is given with its conserved first and last residue. A D gene is named only where the DNA matches it firmly. Rows give clone size only sometimes, using once, few, many, or a class for an expanded clone.

J gene | clone size | V gene | D gene | CDR3 protein | CDR3 DNA
TRBJ1-4 | NA | TRBV18 | NA | CASSSSAGNEKLFF | TGTGCCAGCTCGTCCTCCGCGGGTAATGAAAAACTGTTTTTT
TRBJ1-1 | NA | TRBV9 | NA | CASSGGVSPEAFF | TGTGCCAGCAGCGGAGGAGTGTCCCCTGAAGCTTTCTTT
TRBJ2-7 | NA | TRBV18 | TRBD1 | CASSPLGQGSYEQYF | TGTGCCAGCTCACCACTGGGACAGGGGTCCTACGAGCAGTACTTC
TRBJ2-7 | NA | TRBV29-1 | TRBD1 | CSVAIGTADEQYF | TGCAGCGTTGCCATCGGGACAGCTGACGAGCAGTACTTC
TRBJ2-1 | NA | TRBV6-4 | TRBD2 | CASSLAGGVVNEQFF | TGTGCCAGCAGTCTAGCGGGAGGGGTTGTGAATGAGCAGTTCTTC
TRBJ2-1 | once | TRBV5-1 | TRBD1 | CASSLVTGGGHEQFF | TGCGCCAGCAGCTTGGTGACAGGGGGCGGCCATGAGCAGTTCTTC
TRBJ2-1 | NA | TRBV7-3 | NA | CASSPRDIALGSYNEQFF | TGTGCCAGCAGCCCGAGGGATATCGCGCTTGGGTCCTACAATGAGCAGTTCTTC
TRBJ2-3 | NA | TRBV29-1 | NA | CSAEPATGDTQYF | TGCAGCGCCGAACCAGCGACGGGAGATACGCAGTATTTT
TRBJ1-3 | NA | TRBV9 | TRBD1 | CASSTRTGDGNTIYF | TGTGCCAGCAGCACGCGGACAGGCGACGGAAACACCATATATTTT
TRBJ2-3 | once | TRBV6-1 | TRBD2 | CASRGLARLRDTQYF | TGTGCCAGCCGAGGACTAGCGCGTCTGAGGGATACGCAGTATTTT
TRBJ2-7 | NA | TRBV4-1 | TRBD1 | CASSQATSDRAHEQYF | TGCGCCAGCAGCCAAGCGACGTCGGACAGGGCCCACGAGCAGTACTTC
TRBJ2-1 | NA | TRBV7-3 | TRBD2 | CASSSDSGRFNEQFF | TGTGCCAGCAGCTCAGACAGCGGGAGGTTCAATGAGCAGTTCTTC
TRBJ2-3 | NA | TRBV28 | NA | CASSFNREDTQYF | TGTGCCAGCAGTTTCAACAGGGAAGATACGCAGTATTTT
TRBJ1-4 | NA | TRBV19 | NA | CASCPAGNWGEKLFF | TGTGCCAGTTGCCCGGCGGGGAATTGGGGGGAAAAACTGTTTTTT
TRBJ1-6 | NA | TRBV23-1 | NA | CASRGQYRNSPLHF | TGCGCCAGCAGAGGACAGTACCGAAATTCACCCCTCCACTTT
TRBJ2-5 | NA | TRBV5-1 | NA | CASKGLEETQYF | TGCGCCAGCAAGGGACTTGAGGAGACCCAGTACTTC
TRBJ2-7 | NA | TRBV27 | NA | CASSLRSAAAEQYF | TGTGCCAGCAGTTTAAGGTCCGCGGCGGCCGAGCAGTACTTC
TRBJ2-1 | NA | TRBV19 | TRBD1 | CATSSGQAYNEQFF | TGTGCCACTTCCTCGGGACAGGCCTACAATGAGCAGTTCTTC
TRBJ1-3 | NA | TRBV6-1 | NA | CASSARVNAGNTIYF | TGTGCCAGCAGTGCCAGGGTGAATGCTGGAAACACCATATATTTT
TRBJ1-1 | NA | TRBV5-5 | NA | CASSLFGRNTEAFF | TGTGCCAGCAGCTTGTTTGGCAGGAACACTGAAGCTTTCTTT
TRBJ2-4 | NA | TRBV19 | NA | CASSIGRVAGNIQYF | TGTGCCAGTTCTATCGGTCGGGTGGCCGGAAACATTCAGTACTTC
TRBJ2-3 | NA | TRBV9 | NA | CASSPLRGTPDTQYF | TGTGCCAGCAGCCCCCTAAGGGGGACCCCAGATACGCAGTATTTT
TRBJ2-5 | NA | TRBV5-1 | NA | CASSLAVETQYF | TGCGCCAGCAGCTTGGCGGTAGAGACCCAGTACTTC
TRBJ2-1 | NA | TRBV7-2 | TRBD1 | CASSAQGAWQFF | TGTGCCAGCAGCGCGCAGGGGGCTTGGCAGTTCTTC
TRBJ2-2 | NA | TRBV7-3 | TRBD2 | CASSLGLGFPGELFF | TGTGCCAGCAGCTTGGGACTAGGGTTCCCCGGGGAGCTGTTTTTT
TRBJ2-7 | NA | TRBV11-2 | TRBD2 | CASSFGGDSYEQYF | TGTGCCAGCAGCTTTGGGGGGGACTCCTACGAGCAGTACTTC
TRBJ2-1 | NA | TRBV30 | TRBD2 | CAWGTSVIHNEQFF | TGTGCCTGGGGGACTAGCGTTATCCACAATGAGCAGTTCTTC
TRBJ2-7 | few | TRBV4-2 | NA | CASSAGRGSSYEQYF | TGTGCCAGCAGCGCGGGCCGGGGAAGCTCCTACGAGCAGTACTTC
TRBJ2-2 | NA | TRBV28 | NA | CASSSIPGLGELFF | TGTGCCAGCAGTTCTATACCGGGACTCGGGGAGCTGTTTTTT
TRBJ1-2 | NA | TRBV27 | NA | CASSHRVIDGYTF | TGTGCCAGCAGTCACAGGGTTATTGATGGCTACACCTTC
TRBJ2-3 | NA | TRBV7-3 | TRBD2 | CASSLMLAGADTQYF | TGTGCCAGCAGCTTAATGCTAGCGGGAGCAGATACGCAGTATTTT
TRBJ1-2 | NA | TRBV30 | NA | CAWTGASDYGYTF | TGTGCCTGGACAGGGGCCTCGGACTATGGCTACACCTTC
TRBJ1-3 | NA | TRBV5-1 | NA | CASSLEMLTSGNTIYF | TGCGCCAGCAGCTTGGAAATGCTAACCTCTGGAAACACCATATATTTT
TRBJ2-3 | once | TRBV4-2 | TRBD2 | CASSIPTSGSSDTQYF | TGTGCCAGCAGCATCCCGACTAGCGGGAGTTCAGATACGCAGTATTTT
TRBJ2-5 | NA | TRBV6-1 | TRBD2 | CASSRLAGEETQYF | TGTGCCAGCAGTCGACTAGCGGGCGAAGAGACCCAGTACTTC
TRBJ2-1 | NA | TRBV7-6 | TRBD1 | CASSSMGQFSEQFF | TGTGCCAGCAGCTCGATGGGACAGTTTTCTGAGCAGTTCTTC
TRBJ2-2 | NA | TRBV28 | NA | CASSLNRVSTGELFF | TGTGCCAGCAGTTTAAACAGGGTCAGCACCGGGGAGCTGTTTTTT
TRBJ1-5 | NA | TRBV7-4 | NA | CASSLVRITGLNQPQHF | TGTGCCAGCAGCTTGGTACGCATTACAGGCCTTAATCAGCCCCAGCATTTT
TRBJ1-5 | NA | TRBV7-8 | NA | CASSLARAVSNQPQHF | TGTGCCAGCAGCTTAGCGCGGGCGGTTAGCAATCAGCCCCAGCATTTT